Below are 18 T cell receptor beta chains sequenced from a single sample in a study of radiotherapy plus CTLA-4 blockade in lung cancer. Method: immunoSEQ multiplex PCR; TCRdb's copy keeps in-frame clones and lacks some. The sample lists approximately 100,000 clones, under 90% seen once, with 2% to 3% in the top ten. The source material was peripheral blood, sampled from a patient treated with radiotherapy plus ipilimumab. These receptors all come from a human donor with non-small cell lung cancer that progressed on radiotherapy plus ipilimumab. Some clones in this sample may be carry-over from other donors' samples.

The rearrangement links TRBV6-5 to TRBJ2-7; D may be TRBD1 (5 bases). Trimming shortened V by 2 bases and J by 4 bases, and 9 bases separated the two germline ends. The CDR3 sequence is 13 residues long. Germline V CDR1 and CDR2: MNHEY, SVGAGI. CDR3 protein: CASSYTTEYEQYF. CDR3 bases: TGTGCCAGCAGTTACACGACAGAATACGAGCAGTACTTC.

As to this clone: This is likely a read error, given that the CDR3 carries no conserved phenylalanine or tryptophan at its end. This rearrangement joins TRBV29-1 to TRBJ1-2, with D unresolved. Germline V gene data show CDR1 as SQVTM and CDR2 as ANQGSEA. The CDR3 sequence is 11 residues long. Trimming stripped 5 bases from V and 1 base from J, with 5 bases between. The chain's CDR3 is CSVTLNYGYTL. CDR3 DNA sequence: TGCAGCGTTACTCTTAACTATGGCTACACCCTC.

The V and J genes are TRBV5-4 and TRBJ1-2; possible D gene TRBD1, 5 bases. Looked up from germline, CDR1 is SGHNT and CDR2 is YYREEE (reference sequence). The CDR3 contains 12 residues. V lost 0 bases and J lost 7, with 7 bases in between. The CDR3 is CASSLVQAGYTF. The CDR3, as DNA: TGTGCCAGCAGCTTGGTACAGGCTGGCTACACCTTC.

The chain recombines TRBV4-1 with TRBJ1-1; no clear D. The germline V and J ends were trimmed by 1 base and 6 bases, with 18 bases remaining between them. CDR1 and CDR2 (germline): MGHRA, YSYEKL. The CDR3 consists of 16 residues. This chain's CDR3 is CASSQVLRRKKSEAFF. CDR3 nucleotide sequence: TGCGCCAGCAGCCAAGTTTTGCGAAGAAAGAAGTCTGAAGCTTTCTTT.

V gene TRBV19 combines with J gene TRBJ1-2, with 7 bases fitting TRBD1. The ends lost 5 bases at V and 4 bases at J; junction bases unmatched: 10. The CDR3 contains 15 residues. Germline V gives CDR1 LNHDA, CDR2 SQIVND (reference sequence). The DNA for the CDR3 is TGTGCCAGTAGTTCCCTGGGACAGATAAGCTATGGCTACACCTTC. It is translated as CASSSLGQISYGYTF.

The gene calls are TRBV5-4 and TRBJ1-3; 7 positions match TRBD1. The CDR3 runs to 15 residues. J lost 3 bases, V lost 0 bases, and 3 bases had no gene match. From germline, CDR1 is SGHNT and CDR2 YYREEE (reference sequence). The CDR3 region is CASSLVAGGGNTIYF. CDR3 nucleotides: TGTGCCAGCAGCTTGGTGGCAGGGGGTGGAAACACCATATATTTT.

J is TRBJ2-7 and V is TRBV10-2; D is tentatively TRBD1 or TRBD2 (6 bases each). Germline values: CDR1 WSHSY, CDR2 SAAADI. The CDR3 totals 14 residues. V lost 6 bases, J lost 4 bases, and 16 bases lay in between. DNA of the CDR3: TGCGCCAGCAGGCCCGCCGGGGGCTCTTACGAGCAGTACTTC. This sequence encodes CASRPAGGSYEQYF.

The rearrangement joins TRBV7-3 to TRBJ1-1; TRBD1 matches at 9 bases. CDR1 and CDR2 (germline): SGHTA, FQGTGA. The CDR3 has 12 residues. J gave up 11 bases and V 5 bases, and 6 bases lay outside the gene matches. Written as DNA, the CDR3 is TGTGCCAGCAGCCGCACAGGGGGCGAGGCTTTCTTT. Amino acids: CASSRTGGEAFF.

This clone was detected only once. V is TRBV7-9 and J is TRBJ1-4; a possible D gene is TRBD1 (5 bases). CDR3 size: 17 residues. Trimming removed 1 base from V and 0 bases from J, with 12 bases in between. CDR1 and CDR2 from the germline V gene are SEHNR and FQNEAQ (reference sequence). DNA of the CDR3: TGTGCCAGCAGCTTAGAGATTCAGGGCGCAACTAATGAAAAACTGTTTTTT. Residues: CASSLEIQGATNEKLFF.

J is TRBJ2-5 and V is TRBV11-2, with unresolved D. The CDR3 has 13 amino acids. Germline lookup yields CDR1 SGHAT and CDR2 FQNNGV. V lost 1 base and J 4 bases, leaving 7 bases between the germline ends. As DNA, the CDR3 is TGTGCCAGCAGCTTAGGTGGAATAGAGACCCAGTACTTC. Translated: CASSLGGIETQYF.

The V gene is TRBV11-2, the J gene TRBJ1-1, with D uncertain. The V and J ends lost 4 bases and 5 bases respectively, with 11 bases between them. CDR3 length equals 13 residues. Germline loops: CDR1 SGHAT, CDR2 FQNNGV. In nucleotides, the CDR3 is TGTGCCAGCAGCTCCAACGTAGGAACTGAAGCTTTCTTT. Its translation: CASSSNVGTEAFF.

J is TRBJ1-1 and V is TRBV19; D is ambiguous. Germline-derived CDR1 and CDR2 are LNHDA and SQIVND (reference sequence). This CDR3 comprises 14 residues. V lost 9 bases, J lost 3 bases, and 17 bases lay in between. The CDR3 bases are TGTGCCAGCCTCATGGGGTACGGGTACACTGAAGCTTTCTTT. Its protein product is CASLMGYGYTEAFF.

This sequence joins TRBV7-3 and TRBJ1-1; D ambiguous. Germline V gene data show CDR1 as SGHTA and CDR2 as FQGTGA. V lost 1 base to trimming and J lost 5 bases, with 11 bases between them. The CDR3 runs to 14 residues. CDR3 sequence reads: CASSLSGLGTEAFF. DNA of the CDR3: TGTGCCAGCAGCTTAAGCGGTTTGGGGACTGAAGCTTTCTTT.

This clone came up once. This chain joins TRBV4-1 and TRBJ2-4; D possibly corresponds to TRBD2 (7 bases). CDR1 and CDR2 (germline): MGHRA, YSYEKL. V lost 5 bases and J lost 3, with 14 bases in between. The CDR3 loop spans 15 amino acids. This chain's CDR3 is CASSNLGGGKNIQYF. CDR3 DNA: TGCGCCAGCAGCAACCTAGGGGGGGGCAAAAACATTCAGTACTTC.

The rearrangement joins TRBV5-4 to TRBJ2-1, with no clear D. V gave up 4 bases and J gave up 5 bases, with 16 bases separating them. Germline CDR1 is SGHNT and CDR2 is YYREEE (reference sequence). This CDR3 has 15 residues. The CDR3 DNA is TGTGCCAGCAGCCGCCGTAGAGGTGAACACAATGAGCAGTTCTTC. The encoded protein is CASSRRRGEHNEQFF.

The rearrangement joins TRBV4-3 to TRBJ1-2; unclear D gene. V lost 0 bases and J 4 bases, leaving 9 bases between the germline ends. Germline CDR1 is LGHNA and CDR2 is YSLEER. The CDR3 spans 14 residues. The CDR3 spells CASSQEQASYGYTF. CDR3 DNA: TGCGCCAGCAGCCAAGAACAAGCCTCCTATGGCTACACCTTC.

This sequence joins TRBV13 and TRBJ2-5, with D perhaps being TRBD1 or TRBD2 (5 bases each). Germline V gene sequence: CDR1 PRHDT, CDR2 FYEKMQ (reference sequence). There are 14 residues in the CDR3. V lost 3 bases and J lost 2, with 10 bases in between. DNA for the CDR3: TGTGCCAGCAGCTTCACGGGACGACAAGAGACCCAGTACTTC. As protein: CASSFTGRQETQYF. Filled out from reference TRBV13 and TRBJ2-5, the complete variable domain reads AAGVIQSPRHLIKEKRETATLKCYPIPRHDTVYWYQQGPGQDPQFLISFYEKMQSDKGSIPDRFSAQQFSDYHSELNMSSLELGDSALYFCASSFTGRQETQYFGPGTRLLVL.

The rearrangement links TRBV28 to TRBJ2-5; D gene unclear. The CDR3 runs to 11 residues. Germline CDR1 is MDHEN and CDR2 is SYDVKM. V was shortened by 5 bases and J by 2 bases, with 3 bases between the two germline ends. The CDR3 here is CASSPQETQYF. CDR3 sequence (DNA): TGTGCCAGCAGTCCGCAAGAGACCCAGTACTTC.